A selection of T cell receptor beta chains follows, all from one sample in a study of CD8+ T cells in alopecia areata. Assay: immunoSEQ multiplex PCR; the TCRdb copy retains only in-frame clones and omits some. The data contain 150,000 or so clones, 58% of them seen just once; the ten biggest clones take up around 16%. The sequenced sample was CD4+ T cells sorted from blood, obtained at approximately week 60, from a patient treated with tofacitinib. These receptors were taken from a human donor with alopecia areata. The CDR3 runs from the conserved cysteine through the conserved F or W. Only some rows state a clone size, as once, few, many or a class for expanded clones.

medium-sized	TRBJ1-6	TRBV2	CASSNLQGSNSPLHF
.	TRBJ2-4	TRBV7-9	CASTRAENIQYF
.	TRBJ1-5	TRBV6-5	CASSTQGDSNQPQHF
few	TRBJ2-3	TRBV29-1	CSVTRGSQYF
many	TRBJ2-5	TRBV7-2	CASSYRGPQETQYF
.	TRBJ2-4	TRBV19	CASSPGQGKNIQYF
.	TRBJ1-2	TRBV6-5	CASRQGSNYGYTF
few	TRBJ1-2	TRBV9	CASSVDQGNYGYTF
.	TRBJ2-1	TRBV2	CASTPDYNEQFF
.	TRBJ2-7	TRBV15	CATSREDDYEQYF